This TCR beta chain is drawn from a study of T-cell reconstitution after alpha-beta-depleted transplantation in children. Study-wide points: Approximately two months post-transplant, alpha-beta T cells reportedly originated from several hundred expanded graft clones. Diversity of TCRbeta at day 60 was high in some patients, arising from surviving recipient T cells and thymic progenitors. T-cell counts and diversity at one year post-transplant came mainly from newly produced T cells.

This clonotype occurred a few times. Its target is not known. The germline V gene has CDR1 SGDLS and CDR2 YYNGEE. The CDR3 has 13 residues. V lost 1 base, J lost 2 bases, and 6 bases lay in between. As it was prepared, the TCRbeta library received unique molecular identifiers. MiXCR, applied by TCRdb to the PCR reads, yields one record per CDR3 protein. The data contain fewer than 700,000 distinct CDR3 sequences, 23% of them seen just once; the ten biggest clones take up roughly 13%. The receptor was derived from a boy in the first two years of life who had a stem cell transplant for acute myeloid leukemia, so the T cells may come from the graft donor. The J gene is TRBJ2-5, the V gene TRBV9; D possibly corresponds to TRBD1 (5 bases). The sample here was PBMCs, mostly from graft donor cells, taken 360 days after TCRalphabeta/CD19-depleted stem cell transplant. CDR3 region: CASSVRGQETQYF. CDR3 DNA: TGTGCCAGCAGCGTAAGGGGTCAAGAGACCCAGTACTTC.